The sequence of this T cell receptor beta chain was determined in a study of cytomegalovirus exposure and HLA in healthy donors. Looking at the study overall: From HLA-typed donors, an early data release held approximately 85 million unique TCRs.

Looked up from germline, CDR1 is MDHEN and CDR2 is SYDVKM. The CDR3 loop spans 13 amino acids. The V and J ends lost 8 bases and 5 bases respectively, with 16 bases between them. Use of 60 Vbeta and 13 Jbeta primers characterized the PCR. TCRdb keeps only in-frame clones here, not all; method: immunoSEQ multiplex PCR. The profile shows about 98,000 clones, about three quarters of them singletons. Comments on this clone: Antigen unknown.

Study outcomes and limitations: Some V segments (TRBV6-2 and TRBV6-3 among them) were excluded as indistinguishable. Later analysis reportedly placed an Asian-associated ancestry cluster below the approximately 650-donor mean in N-insertions. Certain sequence variants were highly shared and formed a cluster, and this cluster was likely a sequencing artifact.

The chain is built from TRBV28 and TRBJ2-7, with D maybe TRBD2 (5 bases). The sequence was collected from a man aged 35 to 55 in good health and CMV-seronegative. Sequenced material: PBMCs. CDR3 region: CASDWSGGNEQYF. CDR3 bases: TGTGCCAGCGATTGGTCAGGAGGAAACGAGCAGTACTTC.